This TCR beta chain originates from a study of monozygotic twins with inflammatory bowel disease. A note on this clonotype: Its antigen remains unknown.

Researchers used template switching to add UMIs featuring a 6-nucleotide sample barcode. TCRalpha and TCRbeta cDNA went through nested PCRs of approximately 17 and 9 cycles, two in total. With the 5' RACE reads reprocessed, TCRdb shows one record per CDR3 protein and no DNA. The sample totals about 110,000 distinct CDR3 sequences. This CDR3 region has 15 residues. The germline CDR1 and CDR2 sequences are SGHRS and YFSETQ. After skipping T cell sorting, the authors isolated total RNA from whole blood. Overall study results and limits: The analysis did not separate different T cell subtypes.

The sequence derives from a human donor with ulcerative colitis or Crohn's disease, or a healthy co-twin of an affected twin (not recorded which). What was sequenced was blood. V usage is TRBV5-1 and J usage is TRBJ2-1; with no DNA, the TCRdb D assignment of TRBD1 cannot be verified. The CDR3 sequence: CASSSPGQGYNEQFF.